This T cell receptor beta chain was identified in a study of identical twins. TCRdb redid the calling of the 5' RACE reads with MiXCR, one entry per CDR3 protein. The table shows some 730,000 distinct CDR3 sequences, with 15% to 20% occurring only once. Overall study findings and caveats: Within twin pairs, the out-of-frame alpha sequences they shared showed excess low generation probability.

The germline V gene has CDR1 SGDLS and CDR2 YYNGEE. The CDR3 runs to 14 residues. The V gene lost 0 bases and the J gene lost 0 bases, with 4 bases spanning the gap. This clonotype has only a few counts. Its cognate antigen is unknown. In addition, the sample was reused for a study of T cells expressing NK-cell markers.

V is TRBV9 and J is TRBJ1-3; D remains ambiguous. The specimen sequenced was PBMCs. This receptor was taken from a woman between 18 and 29 years old in good health. The CDR3 spells CASSVEGSGNTIYF. For the CDR3, the DNA is TGTGCCAGCAGCGTAGAGGGCTCTGGAAACACCATATATTTT.